The clone carrying this T cell receptor beta chain was found many times. Thyroid surgery had not been preceded by any treatment in any patient. Germline CDR1 LGHNA, CDR2 YSLEER. The CDR3 totals 15 residues. V lost 2 bases to trimming and J lost 7 bases, with 17 bases between them. This entry is derived from a study of metastatic and nonmetastatic thyroid tumors. The overall study: Thyroid patients, malignant and benign, had repertoires compared across blood and tumor or nodule tissue.

TCRdb re-called the PCR reads via MiXCR. The data hold about 20,000 clones, with over 9% observed a single time. The chain employs TRBV4-3 and TRBJ1-2; D might be TRBD1 (6 bases). The receptor was isolated from a female donor with papillary thyroid cancer or a benign thyroid nodule (not recorded which). Some clones in this sample may be carry-over from other donors' samples. What was sequenced was blood. CDR3 bases: TGCGCCAGCAGCCAATGGGAGGGGGTAGCAGCTGGCTACACCTTC. It is translated as CASSQWEGVAAGYTF.